The 9 T cell receptor beta chains below were found in one sample sequenced in a study of blood T cell repertoires in COVID-19. Measured with immunoSEQ multiplex PCR; TCRdb has only the in-frame clones, and not every one. The sample has a few hundred thousand clones; just under 90% are singletons. The source material was peripheral blood. The receptors were sampled from a woman between 50 and 59 years old with COVID-19, enrolled during active disease.

The rearrangement links TRBV6-2 or TRBV6-3 to TRBJ2-1, with 8 bases that match TRBD2. This CDR3 comprises 17 residues. Germline CDR1 and CDR2: MNHEY and SVGEGT. J was trimmed by 6 bases and V by 2 bases; bases with no gene match: 12. This chain's CDR3 is CASSYPYRGGRRNEQFF. CDR3 in DNA: TGTGCCAGCAGTTACCCATACCGGGGCGGGAGGCGCAATGAGCAGTTCTTC.

The chain is built from TRBV5-1 and TRBJ2-1, with 8 positions matching TRBD1. The V and J ends lost 0 bases and 0 bases, in that order; junction bases with no gene match: 5. CDR3 length: 17 residues. CDR1 is SGHRS, CDR2 YFSETQ, per germline. In nucleotides, the CDR3 is TGCGCCAGCAGCTTGGCGACAGGGGCCAACTCCTACAATGAGCAGTTCTTC. Its protein product is CASSLATGANSYNEQFF. Complete variable domain (other parts from reference TRBV5-1 and TRBJ2-1): KAGVTQTPRYLIKTRGQQVTLSCSPISGHRSVSWYQQTPGQGLQFLFEYFSETQRNKGNFPGRFSGRQFSNSRSEMNVSTLELGDSALYLCASSLATGANSYNEQFFGPGTRLTVL.

The chain joins TRBV18 to TRBJ1-2, with unresolved D. V lost 0 bases and J lost 8, with 19 bases in between. This CDR3 comprises 16 residues. Germline-derived CDR1 and CDR2 are KGHSH and LQKENI. CDR3 in amino acids: CASSPPSGKTRGGYTF. The DNA of the CDR3 is TGTGCCAGCTCACCACCGTCCGGGAAGACCAGAGGGGGCTACACCTTC.

In this sample, this clone turned up a few times. The rearrangement uses TRBV3-1 (or the pseudogene TRBV3-2) and TRBJ2-2, with TRBD2 matching over 9 bases. The germline V gene has CDR1 LGHDT and CDR2 YNNKEL (reference sequence). V lost 3 bases and J lost 6; bases outside the gene matches: 5. The length of the CDR3 is 15 residues. The CDR3 DNA reads as TGTGCCAGCAGCCAGCGACTAGCGGACGCCGGGGAGCTGTTTTTT. This translates into CASSQRLADAGELFF.

This clone was recorded a few times. The gene calls are TRBV27 and TRBJ2-7; the D gene is possibly TRBD1 (6 bases). Trimming shortened V by 2 bases and J by 2 bases, and 13 bases separated the two germline ends. Germline CDR1 is MNHEY and CDR2 is SMNVEV (reference sequence). This CDR3 contains 15 residues. The CDR3, as DNA: TGTGCCAGCAGTTTAGGGTCAGGGGAACCCTACGAGCAGTACTTC. Its protein is CASSLGSGEPYEQYF.

This clone is a singleton in its sample. The genes are TRBV18 and TRBJ1-4; TRBD1 matches 8 bases. Germline V CDR1 and CDR2: KGHSH, LQKENI. This CDR3 is 15 amino acids long. The V gene end was trimmed by 5 bases and the J gene end by 0 bases; junction bases not matched to a gene: 2. The CDR3 loop is CASSKGQATNEKLFF. The CDR3 region has the DNA TGTGCCAGCTCAAAGGGACAGGCAACTAATGAAAAACTGTTTTTT.

The chain couples TRBV7-9 to TRBJ2-1; 10 bases align to TRBD1. Per germline, CDR1 SEHNR and CDR2 FQNEAQ (reference sequence). The CDR3 extends over 16 amino acids. The V and J ends lost 4 bases and 5 bases, in that order; junction bases with no gene match: 8. The CDR3 bases are TGTGCCAGCAGCTCGATCGACAGGGGGCTAAACAATGAGCAGTTCTTC. Translation: CASSSIDRGLNNEQFF.

V and J are TRBV5-1 and TRBJ2-1, with D possibly matching TRBD2 (6 bases). The germline V gene encodes CDR1 SGHRS and CDR2 YFSETQ. The CDR3 has 14 amino acids. V dropped 4 bases and J dropped 4 bases, with 12 bases sitting between them. The CDR3 DNA reads TGCGCCAGCAGCGAGACCGGGACTTACAATGAGCAGTTCTTC. It codes for CASSETGTYNEQFF.

This clone was seen a handful of times. The chain recombines TRBV9 with TRBJ1-2, with D tentatively TRBD1 (5 bases). The V gene's germline CDR1 is SGDLS and CDR2 YYNGEE. The V end lost 1 base, the J end lost 5 bases, and 24 bases lay between the germline ends. CDR3 size: 18 residues. The CDR3 loop is CASSVSPGRVRSGYGYTF. CDR3 sequence (DNA): TGTGCCAGCAGCGTAAGCCCCGGCAGGGTACGATCTGGGTATGGCTACACCTTC.